The 31 T cell receptor beta chains given below trace back to one sample, sequenced in a study of cytomegalovirus exposure and HLA in healthy donors. 60 Vbeta and 13 Jbeta primers were used in PCR. Assay used: immunoSEQ multiplex PCR; TCRdb lists only in-frame clones, some missing. In the table there are some 150,000 clones, around 79% of which are singletons. Input material: PBMCs. All receptors come from a man aged 35-49 years in good health and CMV-seronegative.

The chain carries TRBV4-3 and TRBJ1-6; the D is unclear. The CDR3 consists of 16 residues. Germline CDR1 and CDR2: LGHNA and YSLEER. V shed 4 bases and J shed 0 bases, with 10 bases lying between them. CDR3 residues: CASSLLQSSYNSPLHF. CDR3 DNA: TGCGCCAGCAGCCTCCTACAGAGCTCCTATAATTCACCCCTCCACTTT.

The chain joins TRBV13 to TRBJ2-3; D gene uncertain. The CDR3 covers 13 residues. The V and J ends lost 5 bases and 3 bases respectively, with 9 bases between them. Germline V gene data show CDR1 as PRHDT and CDR2 as FYEKMQ (reference sequence). The CDR3 loop is CASSPQATDTQYF. CDR3 nucleotide sequence: TGTGCCAGCAGCCCCCAAGCGACAGATACGCAGTATTTT.

The chain recombines TRBV5-1 with TRBJ2-2; weak D call: TRBD2 (7 bases). Deletions cut 6 bases from V and 5 bases from J, with 20 bases between. The CDR3 has 16 residues. Germline CDR1 SGHRS, CDR2 YFSETQ. The CDR3 sequence is CASTPGKGGATGELFF. Here the CDR3 DNA reads TGCGCCAGCACCCCTGGGAAAGGGGGGGCAACCGGGGAGCTGTTTTTT.

This clone was seen just once. The chain joins TRBV7-9 to TRBJ1-3; no firm D call. Germline CDR1 is SEHNR and CDR2 is FQNEAQ (reference sequence). CDR3 length: 15 residues. V lost 10 bases and J 2 bases, leaving 18 bases between the germline ends. For the CDR3, the DNA is TGTGCCACCGACTGGGAGGGAAGCCCTGGAAACACCATATATTTT. The encoded protein is CATDWEGSPGNTIYF.

A single count supports this clone. This rearrangement joins TRBV6-6 to TRBJ2-1, with D perhaps matching TRBD2 (6 bases). Germline CDR1 and CDR2: MNHNY and SVGAGI (reference sequence). CDR3 length equals 16 residues. V lost 7 bases to trimming and J lost 2 bases, with 18 bases between them. The CDR3 reads CASTFEKRATYNEQFF. CDR3 sequence (DNA): TGTGCCAGCACCTTCGAGAAGCGGGCCACCTACAATGAGCAGTTCTTC.

The V call is TRBV9, the J call TRBJ2-7, with a possible D match to TRBD1 (6 bases). The germline V gene encodes CDR1 SGDLS and CDR2 YYNGEE. V was pared by 3 bases and J by 1 base, with 17 bases between. This CDR3 contains 16 residues. The CDR3 reads CASSDPQGGVSYEQYF. Here the CDR3 DNA reads TGTGCCAGCAGCGACCCACAGGGTGGGGTGTCCTACGAGCAGTACTTC.

V usage is TRBV5-4 and J usage is TRBJ2-5, with D tentatively TRBD2 (6 bases). The DNA end favors TRBJ2-7, so the J call may be wrong. Germline V gene data show CDR1 as SGHNT and CDR2 as YYREEE (reference sequence). The CDR3 contains 13 residues. The CDR3 coding sequence is TGTGCCAGCAGCCTTGGGGGGAAACTCGAGCAGTACTTC. Amino acid sequence: CASSLGGKLEQYF.

The gene calls are TRBV7-9 and TRBJ2-1; D is undetermined. Germline V gene data show CDR1 as SEHNR and CDR2 as FQNEAQ (reference sequence). V was pared by 0 bases and J by 8 bases, with 5 bases between. The CDR3 is 12 amino acids. CDR3 sequence (DNA): TGTGCCAGCAGCTTAGCGGCAGATGAGCAGTTCTTC. Protein product: CASSLAADEQFF.

The V gene is TRBV6-5, the J gene TRBJ1-2; 11 bases fit TRBD1. Germline-derived CDR1 and CDR2 are MNHEY and SVGAGI. The J segment lost 8 bases and the V segment lost 0 bases, leaving 2 bases of the junction unmatched. This CDR3 has 14 residues. CDR3 amino acids: CASSYSGQGDGYTF. Here the CDR3 DNA reads TGTGCCAGCAGTTACTCGGGACAGGGGGACGGCTACACCTTC.

This clone has only a few counts. The chain recombines TRBV5-8 with TRBJ1-5; D may be TRBD1 (5 bases). V was pared by 4 bases and J by 4 bases, with 18 bases between. CDR1 SGHTS and CDR2 YDEGEE come from the germline V gene. The CDR3 length is 16 residues. CDR3 amino acids: CASSPVAGRVNQPQHF. The CDR3 coding sequence is TGTGCCAGCAGCCCGGTCGCAGGGAGGGTTAATCAGCCCCAGCATTTT.

The gene calls are TRBV5-1 and TRBJ1-5; TRBD1 matches 9 bases. Germline CDR1 reads SGHRS; CDR2 reads YFSETQ. The CDR3 is 20 amino acids. The J segment lost 0 bases and the V segment lost 2 bases, leaving 15 bases of the junction unmatched. Written as DNA, the CDR3 is TGCGCCAGCAGCTTATCCCCGACAGGGGGTCCGCGACATAGCAATCAGCCCCAGCATTTT. Protein sequence: CASSLSPTGGPRHSNQPQHF.

This clone has only one observation. The chain recombines TRBV4-1 with TRBJ2-3; the D gene is possibly TRBD1 (5 bases). V lost 4 bases, J lost 0 bases, and 14 bases lay in between. The CDR3 loop spans 16 amino acids. Per the germline V gene, CDR1 is MGHRA and CDR2 is YSYEKL. CDR3 protein: CASSLMGRASTDTQYF. The CDR3 bases are TGCGCCAGCAGCCTGATGGGCAGGGCTAGCACAGATACGCAGTATTTT.

CDR3 amino acids: CASSPLGGAGEAFF. CDR3 sequence (DNA): TGTGCCAGCTCACCTCTAGGGGGCGCGGGTGAAGCTTTCTTT. The rearrangement uses TRBV18 and TRBJ1-1, with 7 positions matching TRBD1. The CDR3 contains 14 residues. Looked up from germline, CDR1 is KGHSH and CDR2 is LQKENI. V lost 3 bases, J lost 7 bases, and 8 bases stayed unmatched. Using reference TRBV18 and TRBJ1-1 for the parts outside the CDR3, the full variable domain is NAGVMQNPRHLVRRRGQEARLRCSPMKGHSHVYWYRQLPEEGLKFMVYLQKENIIDESGMPKERFSAEFPKEGPSILRIQQVVRGDSAAYFCASSPLGGAGEAFFGQGTRLTVV.

This chain connects TRBV14 to TRBJ2-1; D not certain. The V end lost 1 base, the J end lost 12 bases, and 10 bases lay between the germline ends. Looked up from germline, CDR1 is SGHDN and CDR2 is FVKESK. The CDR3 contains 12 residues. CDR3 in amino acids: CASSQGSLGQFF. The CDR3 nucleotides are TGTGCCAGCAGCCAAGGTAGCTTGGGGCAGTTCTTC.

V and J are TRBV6-5 and TRBJ1-5; possibly TRBD1 for D (5 bases). This CDR3 is 14 amino acids long. Germline V lookup: CDR1 MNHEY, CDR2 SVGAGI. V lost 2 bases to trimming and J lost 5 bases, with 10 bases between them. For the CDR3, the DNA is TGTGCCAGCAGTTACGGGGGGGAACATCAGCCCCAGCATTTT. Its translation is CASSYGGEHQPQHF.

J is TRBJ1-5 and V is TRBV30; 7 bases agree with TRBD1. After removal of 3 bases from V and 3 bases from J, the junction contained 14 bases not matched to a gene. The CDR3 runs 17 residues. Germline CDR1 GTSNPN, CDR2 SVGIG (reference sequence). The CDR3 bases are TGTGCCTGGAGGGAGACAGGGCGTCACAAAAACAATCAGCCCCAGCATTTT. This translates into CAWRETGRHKNNQPQHF. The complete variable domain, with remaining parts taken from reference TRBV30 and TRBJ1-5, reads SQTIHQWPATLVQPVGSPLSLECTVEGTSNPNLYWYRQAAGRGLQLLFYSVGIGQISSEVPQNLSASRPQDRQFILSSKKLLLSDSGFYLCAWRETGRHKNNQPQHFGDGTRLSIL.

This clone was seen at least ten times. The chain joins TRBV6-5 to TRBJ2-2, with 9 bases that match TRBD1. V lost 6 bases to trimming and J lost 4 bases; unmatched junction nucleotides: 3. Germline V lookup: CDR1 MNHEY, CDR2 SVGAGI. The CDR3 consists of 14 residues. DNA of the CDR3: TGTGCCAGCAGGATGACAGGGGGCACCGGGGAGCTGTTTTTT. Its translation: CASRMTGGTGELFF.

In this sample, this clone turned up once. The chain recombines TRBV5-1 with TRBJ2-3, with 7 bases that match TRBD2. Unmatched junction bases numbered 4, after V lost 2 bases and J lost 1 base. The CDR3 sequence is 15 residues long. Germline assignment: CDR1 SGHRS and CDR2 YFSETQ. The CDR3, as DNA: TGCGCCAGCAGCTTCGGACTAGATCGCACAGATACGCAGTATTTT. Translating it yields CASSFGLDRTDTQYF.

V is TRBV7-9 and J is TRBJ2-7, with 9 bases fitting TRBD1. The CDR3 consists of 13 residues. The V and J ends lost 6 bases and 4 bases, in that order; junction bases with no gene match: 4. CDR1 is SEHNR and CDR2 is FQNEAQ in the germline V gene (reference sequence). The DNA for the CDR3 is TGTGCCAGCAGTCGGGACAGGGCGTACGAGCAGTACTTC. This translates into CASSRDRAYEQYF.

The rearrangement uses TRBV9 and TRBJ2-7, with D perhaps TRBD1 (5 bases). CDR1 and CDR2 (germline): SGDLS, YYNGEE. The CDR3 runs to 16 residues. Trimming shortened V by 2 bases and J by 5 bases, and 20 bases separated the two germline ends. In nucleotides, the CDR3 is TGTGCCAGCAGCGTGGAAGGGGTGAACTTCCGGAACGAGCAGTACTTC. Amino acid sequence: CASSVEGVNFRNEQYF.

This rearrangement joins TRBV19 to TRBJ2-3; possible D gene TRBD2, 7 bases. Trimming took 3 bases from V and 5 from J, leaving 18 bases between them. Germline V gene sequence: CDR1 LNHDA, CDR2 SQIVND (reference sequence). This CDR3 comprises 16 residues. In nucleotides, the CDR3 is TGTGCCAGTAGTATCTTTACGGGGGGCTCCAGAGATACGCAGTATTTT. Protein: CASSIFTGGSRDTQYF.

Regarding this clone: The junction departs from germline at one end; a sequencing error may be responsible. This chain connects TRBV7-7 to TRBJ2-5; TRBD1 aligns across 9 bases. Germline CDR1 reads SSHAT; CDR2 reads FNYEAQ (reference sequence). CDR3 length equals 15 residues. The CDR3 nucleotides are TGTGCTAGCAGCCGAGACAGGGGGTTTGGAGAGACCCAGTACTTC. Amino acid sequence: CASSRDRGFGETQYF. Filled out from reference TRBV7-7 and TRBJ2-5, the complete variable domain reads GAGVSQSPRYKVTKRGQDVTLRCDPISSHATLYWYQQALGQGPEFLTYFNYEAQPDKSGLPSDRFSAERPEGSISTLTIQRTEQRDSAMYRCASSRDRGFGETQYFGPGTRLLVL.

CDR3 bases: TGTGCCTGGAGAGGAACGGGGAGCGCTGCAGATACGCAGTATTTT. This sequence encodes CAWRGTGSAADTQYF. This chain uses TRBV30 with TRBJ2-3, with D possibly matching TRBD2 (5 bases). There are 15 residues in the CDR3. The germline V and J ends were trimmed by 3 bases and 4 bases, with 17 bases remaining between them. Looked up from germline, CDR1 is GTSNPN and CDR2 is SVGIG (reference sequence).

J is TRBJ2-2 and V is TRBV11-3, with 8 bases fitting TRBD1. Losses at the gene ends were 5 bases for V and 2 bases for J; bases not matched to a gene: 4. CDR1 SGHNT and CDR2 YENEEA come from the germline V gene. There are 15 residues in the CDR3. The DNA of the CDR3 is TGTGCCAGCAGCAAACAGGGGGACAACACCGGGGAGCTGTTTTTT. Its translation: CASSKQGDNTGELFF.

This rearrangement joins TRBV11-2 to TRBJ1-1, with TRBD1 matching 7 bases. The CDR3 totals 17 residues. CDR1 is SGHAT, CDR2 FQNNGV, per germline. Trimming cost V 5 bases and J 2 bases; bases outside gene matches: 14. CDR3 coding DNA: TGTGCCAGCAGCGGGACCGACAGGGTTGGGTTAAACACTGAAGCTTTCTTT. Encoded protein: CASSGTDRVGLNTEAFF.

The CDR3 coding sequence is TGCGCCAGCAGCCCAGTCGGGGCGAACACCGGGGAGCTGTTTTTT. Protein sequence: CASSPVGANTGELFF. The rearrangement uses TRBV5-1 and TRBJ2-2, with a weak D call TRBD2 (5 bases). Trimming cost V 4 bases and J 0 bases, with 10 bases left between them. Looked up from germline, CDR1 is SGHRS and CDR2 is YFSETQ. The CDR3 consists of 15 residues. Variable domain in full (rest from reference TRBV5-1 and TRBJ2-2): KAGVTQTPRYLIKTRGQQVTLSCSPISGHRSVSWYQQTPGQGLQFLFEYFSETQRNKGNFPGRFSGRQFSNSRSEMNVSTLELGDSALYLCASSPVGANTGELFFGEGSRLTVL.

This clone was counted only a few times. The chain employs TRBV6-6 and TRBJ2-7; 7 bases agree with TRBD1. Germline assignment: CDR1 MNHNY and CDR2 SVGAGI (reference sequence). CDR3 size: 15 residues. The V and J ends lost 5 bases and 0 bases, in that order; junction bases with no gene match: 7. CDR3 loop: CASSRLRDSSYEQYF. Here the CDR3 DNA reads TGTGCCAGCAGTCGGCTTCGGGACAGCTCCTACGAGCAGTACTTC.

This sequence joins TRBV9 and TRBJ2-1; 16 bases are shared with TRBD2. Germline V gene lookup returns CDR1 SGDLS and CDR2 YYNGEE. V shed 0 bases, J shed 1 base, and the junction held 13 bases outside the gene matches. The length of the CDR3 is 22 residues. The CDR3 DNA reads TGTGCCAGCAGCGTAGCTTCCGGGACTAGCGGGGGGGCCTACTTATCCTACAATGAGCAGTTCTTC. Translated, it gives CASSVASGTSGGAYLSYNEQFF.

Comments on this clone: Additional DNA sequences in this sample encode the identical CDR3. The rearrangement joins TRBV9 to TRBJ1-6; perhaps TRBD1 as D (6 bases). Germline CDR1 SGDLS, CDR2 YYNGEE. V lost 3 bases and J 8 bases, leaving 6 bases between the germline ends. The CDR3 extends over 12 amino acids. The chain's CDR3 is CASSDRDSPLHF. In DNA, the CDR3 is TGTGCCAGCAGCGACAGGGATTCACCCCTCCACTTT.

The table lists this clone with a few counts. The V and J genes are TRBV2 and TRBJ2-7; 8 bases map to TRBD1. Germline V gives CDR1 SNHLY, CDR2 FYNNEI. CDR3 length: 15 amino acids. Losses at the gene ends were 6 bases for V and 5 bases for J; bases not matched to a gene: 12. The CDR3, as DNA: TGTGCCAGCAGGCGACAGGGGATAAGGAAAAACGAGCAGTACTTC. It codes for CASRRQGIRKNEQYF.

This clone was observed a handful of times. The gene calls are TRBV14 and TRBJ2-5; a possible D gene is TRBD2 (6 bases). Trimming pared 1 base from V and 2 bases from J, leaving 17 bases between. This CDR3 region has 17 residues. CDR1 and CDR2 from the germline V gene are SGHDN and FVKESK. This chain's CDR3 is CASSQGRGHLGQETQYF. The CDR3, as DNA: TGTGCCAGCAGCCAAGGGAGGGGCCATTTGGGTCAAGAGACCCAGTACTTC.